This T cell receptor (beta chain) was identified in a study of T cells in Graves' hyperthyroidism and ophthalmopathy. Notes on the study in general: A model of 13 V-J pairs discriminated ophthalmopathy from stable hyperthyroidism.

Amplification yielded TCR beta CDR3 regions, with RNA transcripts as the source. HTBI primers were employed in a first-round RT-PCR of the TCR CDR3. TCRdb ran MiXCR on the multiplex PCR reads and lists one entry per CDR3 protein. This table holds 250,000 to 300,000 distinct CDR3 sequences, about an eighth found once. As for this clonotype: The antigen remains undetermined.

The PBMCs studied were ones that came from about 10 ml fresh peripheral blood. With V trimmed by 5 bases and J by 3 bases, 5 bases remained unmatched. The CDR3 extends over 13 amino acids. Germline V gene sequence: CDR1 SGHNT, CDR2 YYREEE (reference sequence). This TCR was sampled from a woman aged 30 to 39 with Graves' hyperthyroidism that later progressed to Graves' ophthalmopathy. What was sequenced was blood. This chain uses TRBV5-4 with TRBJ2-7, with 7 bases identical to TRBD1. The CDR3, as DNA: TGTGCCAGCAGGACCAGGGACAGCTACGAGCAGTACTTC. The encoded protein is CASRTRDSYEQYF.